These 4 T cell receptor beta chains were all obtained from the same sample, sequenced in a study of blood T cell repertoires in COVID-19. Profiling relied on immunoSEQ multiplex PCR, and the TCRdb table lists in-frame clones only, not all of them. The data contain 250,000 or so clones, around 84% of them seen just once; the ten biggest clones take up around 2%. The sample taken for sequencing was peripheral blood. These receptors were taken from a man in his forties who had recovered from COVID-19.

This chain links TRBV29-1 with TRBJ2-4, with 8 nucleotides matching TRBD1. This CDR3 is 16 amino acids long. J was trimmed by 8 bases and V by 0 bases; bases with no gene match: 12. The germline V gene has CDR1 SQVTM and CDR2 ANQGSEA. The CDR3 nucleotides read TGCAGCGTTGAAGATGTCGGGGCTCAGGGGGCGGACATTCAGTACTTC. Translating it yields CSVEDVGAQGADIQYF.

This clone was counted a single time. The chain is built from TRBV2 and TRBJ2-6; D unresolved. Germline V gene sequence: CDR1 SNHLY, CDR2 FYNNEI. V was clipped by 2 bases and J by 2 bases, with 7 bases between them. There are 15 residues in the CDR3. CDR3 bases: TGTGCCAGCAGTGAAAACAGCCCTGGGGCCAACGTCCTGACTTTC. Protein: CASSENSPGANVLTF.

The rearrangement uses TRBV27 and TRBJ1-2, with TRBD1 matching over 9 bases. This CDR3 spans 16 amino acids. Germline V CDR1 and CDR2: MNHEY, SMNVEV (reference sequence). J gave up 7 bases and V 6 bases, and 15 bases lay outside the gene matches. For the CDR3, the DNA is TGTGCCAGCAGCAGAGCTTTGACAGGGGGGACGCGTGGCTACACCTTC. This encodes CASSRALTGGTRGYTF.

The chain employs TRBV3-1 (or the pseudogene TRBV3-2) and TRBJ1-2; D is possibly TRBD1 (6 bases). The V end was cut by 1 base, the J end by 8 bases, with 17 bases between. CDR3 length equals 15 residues. From germline, CDR1 is LGHDT and CDR2 YNNKEL (reference sequence). In nucleotides, the CDR3 is TGTGCCAGCAGCCAAGTCGGGGGGCGGTGGGGCGGCTACACCTTC. Protein product: CASSQVGGRWGGYTF.